Presented here are 6 T cell receptor beta chains from one specimen sequenced in a study of T-cell memory formation after mild COVID-19. TCRdb re-derived calls from the 5' RACE reads in MiXCR, one entry per CDR3 protein. The table lists about 200,000 distinct CDR3 sequences, around 8.8% of them singletons. Source material: PBMCs or a T cell subset sorted from them (not recorded which). The receptors here all came from a man younger than 35 who had mild COVID-19 (a few samples of this study predate the infection). Cell type and time point are not known.

This clonotype was seen ten or more times. This chain links TRBV7-3 with TRBJ2-2; 8 bases are a match to TRBD1. V lost 2 bases, J lost 4 bases, and 21 bases stayed unmatched. Germline V lookup: CDR1 SGHTA, CDR2 FQGTGA. This CDR3 is 21 amino acids long. The CDR3 DNA reads TGTGCCAGCAGCTTATACCCCCAGGGGACAGGTATTAGAGGTGGCACCGGGGAGCTGTTTTTT. Its protein product is CASSLYPQGTGIRGGTGELFF.

This clonotype was counted many times. The rearrangement joins TRBV4-1 to TRBJ2-2, with D perhaps assigned TRBD1 or TRBD2 (6 bases each). The V gene's germline CDR1 is MGHRA and CDR2 YSYEKL. The V and J ends lost 3 bases and 1 base respectively, with 15 bases between them. This CDR3 has 17 amino acids. CDR3 loop: CASSHPRGRKNTGELFF. Here the CDR3 DNA reads TGCGCCAGCAGCCACCCCCGGGGGCGGAAGAACACCGGGGAGCTGTTTTTT.

The V gene is TRBV12-3 or TRBV12-4, the J gene TRBJ1-1; D is undetermined. The CDR3 has 14 residues. V lost 3 bases and J 1 base, leaving 9 bases between the germline ends. The CDR3: CASSFRVGNTEAFF. CDR3 DNA: TGTGCCAGCAGTTTCCGGGTGGGGAACACTGAAGCTTTCTTT.

The sample holds many counts of this clonotype. V gene TRBV6-2 or TRBV6-3 combines with J gene TRBJ2-2; TRBD2 aligns across 14 bases. V lost 5 bases, J lost 9 bases, and 5 bases stayed unmatched. CDR3 size: 15 residues. CDR1 MNHEY and CDR2 SVGEGT come from the germline V gene. CDR3 residues: CASSPRTSGRWELFF. The CDR3 DNA reads TGTGCCAGCAGTCCCCGGACTAGCGGGAGGTGGGAGCTGTTTTTT.

This clonotype has at least ten counts. The chain carries TRBV6-2 or TRBV6-3 and TRBJ2-1, with TRBD2 identical over 10 bases. V shed 4 bases and J 6 bases; nucleotides not matched to a gene: 3. CDR3 length equals 14 residues. Germline CDR1 is MNHEY and CDR2 is SVGEGT. The DNA for the CDR3 is TGTGCCAGCAGTTCAGCGGGGGGGGTCAATGAGCAGTTCTTC. Protein product: CASSSAGGVNEQFF.

This chain connects TRBV7-2 to TRBJ1-2, with TRBD1 matching over 7 bases. Germline CDR1 SGHTA, CDR2 FQGNSA. After removal of 5 bases from V and 6 bases from J, the junction contained 9 bases not matched to a gene. The CDR3 covers 14 residues. CDR3 in amino acids: CASSNRGRVDGYTF. In DNA form, the CDR3 reads TGTGCCAGCAGCAATAGGGGGCGGGTCGATGGCTACACCTTC. The full variable domain, rest sourced from reference TRBV7-2 and TRBJ1-2, is GAGVSQSPSNKVTEKGKDVELRCDPISGHTALYWYRQSLGQGLEFLIYFQGNSAPDKSGLPSDRFSAERTGGSVSTLTIQRTQQEDSAVYLCASSNRGRVDGYTFGSGTRLTVV.